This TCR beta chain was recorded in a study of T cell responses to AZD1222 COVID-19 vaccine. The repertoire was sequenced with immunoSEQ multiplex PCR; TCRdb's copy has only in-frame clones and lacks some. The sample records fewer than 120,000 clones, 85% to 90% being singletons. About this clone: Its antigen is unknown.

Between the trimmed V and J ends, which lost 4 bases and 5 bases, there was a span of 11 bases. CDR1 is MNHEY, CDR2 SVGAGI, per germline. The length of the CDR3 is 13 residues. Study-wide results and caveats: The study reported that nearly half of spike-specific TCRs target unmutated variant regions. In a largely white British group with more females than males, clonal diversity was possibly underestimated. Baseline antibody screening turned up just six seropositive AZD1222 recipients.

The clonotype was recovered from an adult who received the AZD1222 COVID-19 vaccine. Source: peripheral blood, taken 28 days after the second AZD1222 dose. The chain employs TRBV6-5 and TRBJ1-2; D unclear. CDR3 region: CASSSTVDYGYTF. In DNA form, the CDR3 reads TGTGCCAGCAGTTCCACAGTTGATTATGGCTACACCTTC.